This T cell receptor beta chain was profiled in a study of cytomegalovirus exposure and HLA in healthy donors. Across the study: Earlier, almost 120 million unique TCR beta sequences were recovered from roughly 200 million T cells by an analysis. Study conclusions and caveats: TCR beta sequences reportedly predicted most subjects' HLA-A and HLA-B alleles accurately. Segments of the TCR beta V type were, in most cases, productive about 87% or about 30% of the time in an earlier analysis.

About this clone: The antigen is undetermined.

This CDR3 has 16 amino acids. CDR1 and CDR2 from the germline V gene are SQVTM and ANQGSEA. V was pared by 7 bases and J by 5 bases, with 25 bases between. It was with 60 Vbeta and 13 Jbeta primers that the PCR ran. Method: immunoSEQ multiplex PCR; TCRdb's copy keeps in-frame clones and lacks some. The sample shows more than 150,000 clones, 75% to 85% of them seen only once. This sequence originates from a woman aged 25 to 45 in good health and CMV-seropositive. The sample taken for sequencing was PBMCs. V is TRBV29-1 and J is TRBJ2-3, with a weak D call TRBD2 (7 bases). This chain's CDR3 is CSADEARGGLKDTQYF. CDR3 bases: TGCAGCGCGGACGAAGCGAGGGGGGGGTTGAAAGATACGCAGTATTTT.